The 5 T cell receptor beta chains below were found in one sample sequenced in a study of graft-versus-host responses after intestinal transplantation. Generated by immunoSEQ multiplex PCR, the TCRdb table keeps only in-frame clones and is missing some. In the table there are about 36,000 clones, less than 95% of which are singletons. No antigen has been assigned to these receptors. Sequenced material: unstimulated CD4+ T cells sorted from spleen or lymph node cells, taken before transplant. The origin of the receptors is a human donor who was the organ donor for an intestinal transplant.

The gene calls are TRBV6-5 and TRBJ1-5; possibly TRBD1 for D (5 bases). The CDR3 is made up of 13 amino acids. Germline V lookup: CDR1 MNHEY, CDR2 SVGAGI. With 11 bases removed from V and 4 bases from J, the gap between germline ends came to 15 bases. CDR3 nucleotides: TGTGCCGGCGGCGTTGAGGGGAATCAGCCCCAGCATTTT. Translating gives CAGGVEGNQPQHF.

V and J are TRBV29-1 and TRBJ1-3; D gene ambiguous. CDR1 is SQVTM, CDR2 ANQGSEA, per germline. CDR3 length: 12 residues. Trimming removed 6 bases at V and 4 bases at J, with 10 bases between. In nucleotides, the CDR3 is TGCAGCGTCACCCGAGGGGGAAACACCATATATTTT. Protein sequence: CSVTRGGNTIYF.

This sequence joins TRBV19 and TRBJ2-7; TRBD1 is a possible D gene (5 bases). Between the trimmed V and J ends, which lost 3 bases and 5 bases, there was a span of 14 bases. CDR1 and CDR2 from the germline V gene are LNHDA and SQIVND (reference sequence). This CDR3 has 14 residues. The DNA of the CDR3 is TGTGCCAGTAGTATCAGGGTGCATCTGGACGAGCAGTACTTC. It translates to CASSIRVHLDEQYF.

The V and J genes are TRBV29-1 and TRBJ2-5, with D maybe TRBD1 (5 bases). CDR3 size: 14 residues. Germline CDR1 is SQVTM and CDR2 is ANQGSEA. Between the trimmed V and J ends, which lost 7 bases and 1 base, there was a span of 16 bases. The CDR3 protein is CSARQRLFQETQYF. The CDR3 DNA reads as TGCAGCGCCCGACAGCGCCTATTCCAAGAGACCCAGTACTTC.

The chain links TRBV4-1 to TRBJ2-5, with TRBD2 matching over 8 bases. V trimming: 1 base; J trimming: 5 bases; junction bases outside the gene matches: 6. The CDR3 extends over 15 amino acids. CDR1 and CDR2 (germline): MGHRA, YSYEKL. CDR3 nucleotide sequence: TGCGCCAGCAGCCAAGTCCGGGGGGGCCGGGAGACCCAGTACTTC. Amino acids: CASSQVRGGRETQYF.